The rows below give T cell receptor beta chains drawn from one sample of a study of blood T cell repertoires in COVID-19. Clones were read by immunoSEQ multiplex PCR, and TCRdb kept only the in-frame ones, dropping some. The table includes roughly 150,000 clones, 75% to 90% detected once. Sequenced material: peripheral blood. Receptor source: a man between 18 and 29 years old with COVID-19, enrolled during active disease. Both conserved end residues are part of each CDR3. Each record gives: V gene, J gene, D gene, clone size, CDR3 protein, CDR3 DNA. A D gene is named only where the DNA matches it firmly. Only some rows state a clone size, as once, few, many or a class for expanded clones.

TRBV19	TRBJ2-7	TRBD1	.	CASSMGTARSEQYF	TGTGCCAGTAGTATGGGGACAGCCCGAAGCGAGCAGTACTTC
TRBV28	TRBJ1-1	.	.	CASSLGRNTEAFF	TGTGCCAGCAGTTTAGGCAGGAACACTGAAGCTTTCTTT
TRBV14	TRBJ2-1	TRBD1	.	CASSLRTGTAIYNEQFF	TGTGCCAGCAGCTTGCGAACCGGGACAGCCATCTACAATGAGCAGTTCTTC
TRBV7-6	TRBJ2-1	TRBD2	.	CASSPSGRAINEQFF	TGTGCCAGCAGCCCGAGCGGGAGGGCCATAAATGAGCAGTTCTTC
TRBV27	TRBJ2-2	.	.	CASSLNHRPTGELFF	TGTGCCAGCAGTTTAAATCACAGGCCGACCGGGGAGCTGTTTTTT
TRBV28	TRBJ2-7	.	once	CASSTPLLRVTSYEQYF	TGTGCCAGCAGTACCCCATTGCTGCGGGTGACATCCTACGAGCAGTACTTC
TRBV9	TRBJ1-2	.	.	CASSVGSIANYGYTF	TGTGCCAGCAGCGTAGGTTCAATTGCTAACTATGGCTACACCTTC
TRBV9	TRBJ2-5	.	.	CASSAGTYAQETQYF	TGTGCCAGCAGCGCGGGGACTTATGCCCAAGAGACCCAGTACTTC
TRBV24-1	TRBJ2-3	.	.	CATSGPGTYSTDTQYF	TGTGCCACCAGTGGCCCCGGGACTTATAGCACAGATACGCAGTATTTT
TRBV7-2	TRBJ2-5	.	.	CASSLDSGGGETQYF	TGTGCCAGCAGCTTAGATAGCGGTGGGGGAGAGACCCAGTACTTC
TRBV6-5	TRBJ2-7	.	.	CASISRETYEQYF	TGTGCCAGCATTTCACGGGAGACCTACGAGCAGTACTTC
TRBV4-3	TRBJ1-2	.	.	CASSHSRGGLYGYTF	TGCGCCAGCAGCCACTCCCGCGGGGGCCTCTATGGCTACACCTTC
TRBV20-1	TRBJ2-7	.	.	CSVRTAGQYF	TGCAGTGTGCGGACAGCCGGCCAGTACTTC
TRBV15	TRBJ1-5	TRBD1	.	CATSRDSTGVGNQPQHF	TGTGCCACCAGCAGAGATTCGACAGGGGTAGGCAATCAGCCCCAGCATTTT
TRBV28	TRBJ1-4	TRBD1	.	CASSGYRGRLSGEKLLF	TGTGCCAGCAGTGGTTACAGGGGGCGCCTCTCGGGTGAAAAACTGCTTTTT
TRBV15	TRBJ2-2	TRBD1	.	CATSRGTGHGELFF	TGTGCCACCAGCAGAGGGACAGGGCACGGGGAGCTGTTTTTT
TRBV4-3	TRBJ2-7	.	.	CASSQDLKSRVLGLSYEQYF	TGCGCCAGCAGCCAAGACCTAAAGAGCAGGGTCCTCGGTCTATCCTACGAGCAGTACTTC
TRBV6-9	TRBJ2-3	TRBD2	once	CASSYSPSGRTDTQYF	TGTGCCAGCAGTTATTCGCCTAGCGGGAGGACAGATACGCAGTATTTT
TRBV7-9	TRBJ2-1	TRBD2	.	CASSLGTSGYGNNEQFF	TGTGCCAGCAGCTTAGGGACTAGCGGATATGGCAACAATGAGCAGTTCTTC
TRBV19	TRBJ1-2	TRBD1	few	CASSLQGEYYGYTF	TGTGCCAGTAGTCTACAGGGGGAGTACTATGGCTACACCTTC
TRBV30	TRBJ2-6	TRBD2	.	CAWSAQRRLAGGGGANVLTF	TGTGCCTGGAGTGCCCAACGGCGGCTAGCGGGAGGGGGAGGGGCCAACGTCCTGACTTTC
TRBV27	TRBJ2-1	TRBD2	.	CASSISGSSYNEQFF	TGTGCCAGCAGTATTAGCGGGTCCTCCTACAATGAGCAGTTCTTC
TRBV2	TRBJ2-2	.	.	CASTPGAVTGELFF	TGTGCCAGCACCCCAGGGGCGGTCACCGGGGAGCTGTTTTTT
TRBV14	TRBJ2-7	TRBD1	.	CASSRLTGGGEQYF	TGTGCCAGCAGCCGTTTAACAGGGGGCGGCGAGCAGTACTTC
TRBV10-3	TRBJ2-5	TRBD1	.	CAISESEKTGGRGTQYF	TGTGCCATCAGTGAGTCGGAAAAAACAGGGGGCCGGGGGACCCAGTACTTC
TRBV1	TRBJ2-7	.	.	CTSSPKRERYEQYF	TGCACCAGCAGCCCCAAGCGGGAGAGGTACGAGCAGTACTTC
TRBV27	TRBJ1-5	TRBD1	.	CASSGQGYQPQHF	TGTGCCAGCAGCGGACAGGGATATCAGCCCCAGCATTTT
TRBV7-9	TRBJ2-1	.	.	CASSLGLGRGFEQFF	TGTGCCAGCAGCTTGGGGCTTGGTAGGGGGTTTGAGCAGTTCTTC
TRBV28	TRBJ2-3	TRBD2	.	CASSSMGLAGSTDTQYF	TGTGCCAGCAGCAGCATGGGACTAGCGGGGAGCACAGATACGCAGTATTTT
TRBV2	TRBJ2-4	.	.	CASSEGGAKNIQYF	TGTGCCAGCAGTGAGGGGGGAGCCAAAAACATTCAGTACTTC